What follows describes a single TCR beta chain. This CDR3 is 15 amino acids long. V shed 1 base and J shed 0 bases, with 9 bases lying between them. From germline, CDR1 is SGDLS and CDR2 YYNGEE. The protocol was immunoSEQ multiplex PCR, while the TCRdb copy is restricted to in-frame clones and leaves out a portion. Here the sample spans fewer than 350,000 clones, approximately 83% being singletons. This record comes from a study of blood T cell repertoires in COVID-19. Participant age was 18 to 89 years, and participants resided in about 25 US areas. This chain uses TRBV9 with TRBJ2-3, with D tentatively TRBD2 (6 bases). The sample comprised PBMCs or T cells enriched from blood (not recorded which). The TCR comes from a woman in her thirties or forties with acute COVID-19. The CDR3 protein is CASSVRGFSTDTQYF. CDR3 coding DNA: TGTGCCAGCAGCGTACGGGGGTTTAGCACAGATACGCAGTATTTT.